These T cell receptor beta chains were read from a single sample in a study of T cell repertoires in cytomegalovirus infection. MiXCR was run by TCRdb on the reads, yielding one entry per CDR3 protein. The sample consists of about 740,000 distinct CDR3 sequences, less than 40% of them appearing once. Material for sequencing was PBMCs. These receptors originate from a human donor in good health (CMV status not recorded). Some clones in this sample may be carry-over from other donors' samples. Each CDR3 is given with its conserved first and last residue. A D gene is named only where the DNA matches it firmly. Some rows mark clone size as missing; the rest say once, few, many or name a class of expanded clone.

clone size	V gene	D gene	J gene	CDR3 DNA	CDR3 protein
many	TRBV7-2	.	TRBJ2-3	TGTGCCAGCAGCTTAAGGTACGGAGATACGCAGTATTTT	CASSLRYGDTQYF
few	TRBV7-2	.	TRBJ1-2	TGTGCCAGCAGGCCAGGGGAGGCTTCCACGCAGGGCTACACCTTC	CASRPGEASTQGYTF
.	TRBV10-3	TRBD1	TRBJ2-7	TGTGCCATCAGGCAGACGGGACAGGGGAACTACGAGCAGTACTTC	CAIRQTGQGNYEQYF
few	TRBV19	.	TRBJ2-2	TGTGCCAGTAGTGGGGGGGGCAGGGCGAACACCGGGGAGCTGTTTTTT	CASSGGGRANTGELFF
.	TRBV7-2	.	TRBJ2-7	TGTGCCAGCAGCTTAGTTGGGCGGACGCCGTACGAGCAGTACTTC	CASSLVGRTPYEQYF
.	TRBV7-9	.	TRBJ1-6	TGTGCCAGCAGCTTACAACAGGGTGGTTCACCCCTCCACTTT	CASSLQQGGSPLHF
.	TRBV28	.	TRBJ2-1	TGTGCCAGCAGTTTATTCTCAGGGTACGGTGAGCAGTTCTTC	CASSLFSGYGEQFF
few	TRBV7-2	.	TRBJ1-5	TGTGCCAGCAGCTTAGGAATACGGAGGCCCCAGCATTTT	CASSLGIRRPQHF
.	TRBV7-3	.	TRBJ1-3	TGTGCCAGCAGCCTCCTAGGTGGACCTGGAAACACCATATATTTT	CASSLLGGPGNTIYF
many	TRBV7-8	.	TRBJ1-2	TGTGCCAGCAGCCCGGGTTTTGCGGTTAGTGGCTATGGCTACACCTTC	CASSPGFAVSGYGYTF
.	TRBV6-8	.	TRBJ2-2	TGTGCCACCCGATTCTATTTGAACACCGGGGAGCTGTTTTTT	CATRFYLNTGELFF
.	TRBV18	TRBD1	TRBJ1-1	TGTGCCAGCTCACCTACTATTGGCGCCCCGACAGGGAAGAACACTGAAGCTTTCTTT	CASSPTIGAPTGKNTEAFF
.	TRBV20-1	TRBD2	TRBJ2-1	TGCAGTGCTAGAACCCTCGAGCGGGAGGTTCATGAGCAGTTCTTC	CSARTLEREVHEQFF
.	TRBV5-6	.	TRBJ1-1	TGTGCCAGCAGCTTGGAACAGGTTGAAGCTTTCTTT	CASSLEQVEAFF
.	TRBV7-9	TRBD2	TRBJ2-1	TGTGCCATACCCGGGACTAGCGGCTACAATGAGCAGTTCTTC	CAIPGTSGYNEQFF
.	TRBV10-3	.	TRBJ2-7	TGTGCCATCAGAGAAACAGGGGAGCAGTACTTC	CAIRETGEQYF
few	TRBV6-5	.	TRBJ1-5	TGTGCCAGCAGTTACCGGATCCCCACAAGAGGAAATCAGCCCCAGCATTTT	CASSYRIPTRGNQPQHF
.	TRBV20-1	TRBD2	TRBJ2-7	TGCAGTGCTAGAGATTTGGCGGGAGCCCTATACGAGCAGTACTTC	CSARDLAGALYEQYF
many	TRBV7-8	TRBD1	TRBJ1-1	TGTGCCAGCAGTCACCATGACAGGGCCACTGAAGCTTTCTTT	CASSHHDRATEAFF
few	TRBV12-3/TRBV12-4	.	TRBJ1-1	TGTGCCAGCAGTTTAGGACAACCGACTGAAGCTTTCTTT	CASSLGQPTEAFF
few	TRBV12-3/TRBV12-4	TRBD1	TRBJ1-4	TGTGCCAGCAGTCTACAGGGGGCGCGTGAAAAACTGTTTTTT	CASSLQGAREKLFF
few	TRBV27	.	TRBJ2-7	TGTGCCAGCAGTTTCAAGGGACGGAAAGACGAGCAGTACTTC	CASSFKGRKDEQYF
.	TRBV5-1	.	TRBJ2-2	TGCGCCAGCAGCTTGGGTAGCGGTTTGACCGGGGAGCTGTTTTTT	CASSLGSGLTGELFF
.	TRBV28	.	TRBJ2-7	TGTGCCAGCATGGGGAAGGTGGGGAGAAGCTCCTACGAGCAGTACTTC	CASMGKVGRSSYEQYF
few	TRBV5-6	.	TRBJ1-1	TGTGCCTTCTCGAGGAGAACGAACACTGAAGCTTTCTTT	CAFSRRTNTEAFF
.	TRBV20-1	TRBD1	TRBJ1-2	TGCAGTGCTGTGGGACAGGGGACCAATAACTATGGCTACACCTTC	CSAVGQGTNNYGYTF
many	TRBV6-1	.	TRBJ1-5	TGTGCCAGCAGTACAGGGTCGGGTCAGCCCCAGCATTTT	CASSTGSGQPQHF
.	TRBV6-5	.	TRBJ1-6	TGTGCCAGCAGTTACTCGGCCGAGATGGGGTTCGGATCACCCCTCCACTTT	CASSYSAEMGFGSPLHF
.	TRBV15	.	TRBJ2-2	TGTGCCACCAGCCCTGGGGGCAGGGCGGTCACCGGGGAGCTGTTTTTT	CATSPGGRAVTGELFF
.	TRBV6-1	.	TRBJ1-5	TGTGCCAGCAGACCCGTACAGGGCAATCAGCCCCAGCATTTT	CASRPVQGNQPQHF
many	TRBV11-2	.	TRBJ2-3	TGTGCCAGCAGCTTATCTGGGACAGGCGGGGGGACAAATACGCAGTATTTT	CASSLSGTGGGTNTQYF
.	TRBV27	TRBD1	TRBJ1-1	TGTGCCAGTTACGAACAGGGGTTTGGCACTGAAGCTTTCTTT	CASYEQGFGTEAFF
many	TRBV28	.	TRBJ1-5	TGTGCCAGCAGCCAGACCAATCAGCCCCAGCATTTT	CASSQTNQPQHF
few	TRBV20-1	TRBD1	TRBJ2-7	TGCAGTGCTAGACTCGGGACAGGGGCCTACGAGCAGTACTTC	CSARLGTGAYEQYF
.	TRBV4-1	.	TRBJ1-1	TGCGCCAGCAGCCAAGTAGGGGAAGGGGAGAACACTGAAGCTTTCTTT	CASSQVGEGENTEAFF
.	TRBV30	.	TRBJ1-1	TGTGCCTGGACGGAGCTAATGGGTTTTCTGAACACTGAAGCTTTCTTT	CAWTELMGFLNTEAFF
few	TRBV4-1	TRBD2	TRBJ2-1	TGCGCCAGCAGCCAAAGCGGGAGGGCAGGGGAGCAGTTCTTC	CASSQSGRAGEQFF
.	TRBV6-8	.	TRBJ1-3	TGTGCCAGCAGTTCCGGTGGGTCCACCATATATTTT	CASSSGGSTIYF
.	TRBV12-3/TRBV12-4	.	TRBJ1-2	TGTGCCAGCAGTTTTGGCAGGGTCGATTATGGCTACACCTTC	CASSFGRVDYGYTF
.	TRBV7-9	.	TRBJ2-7	TGTGCCAGCAGCTTACGGGGGGCAGCGGGTGACGAGCAGTACTTC	CASSLRGAAGDEQYF
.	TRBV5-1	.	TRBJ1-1	TGCGCCAGCAGCTTAAGGACAGTAGCGAACACTGAAGCTTTCTTT	CASSLRTVANTEAFF
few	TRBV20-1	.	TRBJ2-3	TGCAGTGCAGCGGCGAACACAGATACGCAGTATTTT	CSAAANTDTQYF
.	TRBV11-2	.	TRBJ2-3	TGTGCCAGCAGCGAACGGACAGTTCCCACAGATACGCAGTATTTT	CASSERTVPTDTQYF
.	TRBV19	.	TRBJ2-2	TGTGCCAGTAGTGACCAAGACTACACCGGGGAGCTGTTTTTT	CASSDQDYTGELFF
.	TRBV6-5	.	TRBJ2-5	TGTGCCAGCAGTTTCCGCCAGAGAGGATGGGAGACCCAGTACTTC	CASSFRQRGWETQYF
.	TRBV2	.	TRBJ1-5	TGTGCCAGCAGTGGACCCATCAAGGGGCGGCATGGGAATCAGCCCCAGCATTTT	CASSGPIKGRHGNQPQHF
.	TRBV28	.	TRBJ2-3	TGTGCCAGCAGTCAGGGGGGCGCAGATACTAGGTCTTTT	CASSQGGADTRSF
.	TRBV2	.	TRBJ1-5	TGTGCCAGCAGTGAATCAGTTAGCAATCAGCCCCAGCATTTT	CASSESVSNQPQHF